This TCR beta chain was sequenced in a study of blood T cell repertoires in COVID-19. Assay: immunoSEQ multiplex PCR; the TCRdb copy retains only in-frame clones and omits some. The sample shows 110,000 or so clones, 80% to 90% of them seen only once. J gave up 5 bases and V 1 base, and 11 bases lay outside the gene matches. The CDR3 covers 17 residues. Per germline, CDR1 LNHNV and CDR2 YYDKDF (reference sequence). The source is a woman aged 50 to 60 with acute or convalescent COVID-19. The chain is built from TRBV15 and TRBJ2-5; 9 bases are shared with TRBD2. Input material: peripheral blood. The CDR3 coding sequence is TGTGCCACCAGCAGAGGGCGGGAGGGGGCGGATGGGGAGACCCAGTACTTC. This translates into CATSRGREGADGETQYF.